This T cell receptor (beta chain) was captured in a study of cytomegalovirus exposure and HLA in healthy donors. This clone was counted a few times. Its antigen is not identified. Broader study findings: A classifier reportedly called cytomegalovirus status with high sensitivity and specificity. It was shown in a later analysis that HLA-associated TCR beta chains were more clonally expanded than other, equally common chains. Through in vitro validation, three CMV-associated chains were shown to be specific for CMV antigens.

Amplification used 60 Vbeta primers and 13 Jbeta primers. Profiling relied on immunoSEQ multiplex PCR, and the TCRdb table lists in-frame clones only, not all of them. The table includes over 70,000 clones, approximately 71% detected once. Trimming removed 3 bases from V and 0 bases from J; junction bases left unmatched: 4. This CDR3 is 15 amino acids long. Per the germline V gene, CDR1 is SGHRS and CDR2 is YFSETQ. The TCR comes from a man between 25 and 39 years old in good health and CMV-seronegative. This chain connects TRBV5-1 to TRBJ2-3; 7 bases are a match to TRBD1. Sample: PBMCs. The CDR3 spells CASSSGDRSTDTQYF. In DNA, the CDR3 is TGCGCCAGCAGCTCCGGGGACAGAAGCACAGATACGCAGTATTTT.